Shown below are 23 T cell receptor beta chains from a single sample sequenced in a study of beta chain features in type 1 diabetes. Since all of the isolated RNA was reverse transcribed, expressed TCRB transcripts were what got sequenced. The data were produced by immunoSEQ multiplex PCR, yet TCRdb's version contains in-frame clones alone and is incomplete. Here the sample spans roughly 400,000 clones, approximately 15% being singletons. Sample: naive CD4+ T cells from blood. The source of these receptors is a man younger than 40 in good health.

This clone appeared a few times. V and J are TRBV30 and TRBJ2-1; 7 bases line up with TRBD2. This CDR3 spans 16 amino acids. Germline-derived CDR1 and CDR2 are GTSNPN and SVGIG (reference sequence). Trimming removed 1 base from V and 0 bases from J; junction bases left unmatched: 6. CDR3 coding DNA: TGTGCCTGGAGTGGGGGCGGGAGTGTCTCCTACAATGAGCAGTTCTTC. Its translation: CAWSGGGSVSYNEQFF.

The chain is built from TRBV7-2 and TRBJ2-3, with 12 bases that match TRBD2. The V and J ends lost 6 bases and 5 bases, in that order; junction bases with no gene match: 12. Per germline, CDR1 SGHTA and CDR2 FQGNSA. The CDR3 runs 17 residues. The DNA for the CDR3 is TGTGCCAGCAGTCGAATCTCAACTAGCGGGGGGCAAGATACGCAGTATTTT. Translated: CASSRISTSGGQDTQYF. The full variable domain, its missing parts supplied by reference TRBV7-2 and TRBJ2-3, is GAGVSQSPSNKVTEKGKDVELRCDPISGHTALYWYRQSLGQGLEFLIYFQGNSAPDKSGLPSDRFSAERTGGSVSTLTIQRTQQEDSAVYLCASSRISTSGGQDTQYFGPGTRLTVL.

The V call is TRBV11-3, the J call TRBJ2-3; maybe TRBD1 (6 bases). The length of the CDR3 is 16 residues. The V end was cut by 1 base, the J end by 2 bases, with 13 bases between. Germline values: CDR1 SGHNT, CDR2 YENEEA. CDR3 protein: CASSLGRGQTTDTQYF. As DNA, the CDR3 is TGTGCCAGCAGCTTAGGCCGCGGACAGACCACAGATACGCAGTATTTT. The full variable domain, in which reference TRBV11-3 and TRBJ2-3 provide the parts outside the CDR3, is EAGVVQSPRYKIIEKKQPVAFWCNPISGHNTLYWYLQNLGQGPELLIRYENEEAVDDSQLPKDRFSAERLKGVDSTLKIQPAELGDSAVYLCASSLGRGQTTDTQYFGPGTRLTVL.

This clone was observed a few times. This chain uses TRBV14 with TRBJ2-1; D gene uncertain. Trimming stripped 4 bases from V and 2 bases from J, with 9 bases between. The CDR3 is 14 amino acids. Germline values: CDR1 SGHDN, CDR2 FVKESK. The CDR3 sequence: CASSPGPPYNEQFF. In nucleotides, the CDR3 is TGTGCCAGCAGCCCCGGGCCCCCCTACAATGAGCAGTTCTTC.

The rearrangement joins TRBV28 to TRBJ2-1; D may be TRBD1 (5 bases). The germline gives CDR1 MDHEN, CDR2 SYDVKM. The CDR3 loop spans 12 amino acids. The V gene lost 3 bases and the J gene lost 9 bases, with 9 bases spanning the gap. CDR3 DNA: TGTGCCAGCAGTTTGGGGCTGGGTGAGCAGTTCTTC. This codes for CASSLGLGEQFF.

This clone was found a few times. The genes are TRBV18 and TRBJ1-1, with D possibly being TRBD1 (6 bases). V lost 6 bases to trimming and J lost 1 base, with 12 bases between them. The CDR3 totals 14 residues. Germline V gene data show CDR1 as KGHSH and CDR2 as LQKENI. This CDR3 reads CASSPRQENTEAFF. The CDR3 coding sequence is TGTGCCAGCTCTCCTCGACAGGAGAACACTGAAGCTTTCTTT.

The genes are TRBV6-5 and TRBJ1-5, with a weak D call TRBD1 (6 bases). The germline gives CDR1 MNHEY, CDR2 SVGAGI. CDR3 length equals 15 residues. V lost 3 bases, J lost 4 bases, and 13 bases lay in between. The CDR3 nucleotides are TGTGCCAGCAGTTATTCCACAGGGTGGAATCAGCCCCAGCATTTT. Residues: CASSYSTGWNQPQHF.

This sequence joins TRBV7-3 and TRBJ2-3; D unresolved. Between the trimmed V and J ends, which lost 0 bases and 2 bases, there was a span of 15 bases. The CDR3 length is 17 residues. Germline V lookup: CDR1 SGHTA, CDR2 FQGTGA. The CDR3 loop reads CASSLTGSAASTDTQYF. CDR3 nucleotides: TGTGCCAGCAGCTTAACAGGATCAGCAGCCTCCACAGATACGCAGTATTTT.

The chain carries TRBV11-1 and TRBJ1-2; no clear D. This CDR3 comprises 12 residues. The germline V gene encodes CDR1 SGHAT and CDR2 FQDESV (reference sequence). The germline V and J ends were trimmed by 5 bases and 4 bases, with 8 bases remaining between them. CDR3 sequence (DNA): TGTGCCAGCAGCCGAAACCCCTATGGCTACACCTTC. Translating it yields CASSRNPYGYTF.

This chain connects TRBV30 to TRBJ1-5, with 8 bases identical to TRBD1. The CDR3 runs 14 residues. Unmatched junction bases numbered 5, after V lost 2 bases and J lost 5 bases. Germline lookup yields CDR1 GTSNPN and CDR2 SVGIG (reference sequence). The CDR3 here is CAWSSQGAYQPQHF. DNA of the CDR3: TGTGCCTGGAGTTCGCAGGGGGCTTATCAGCCCCAGCATTTT.

The gene calls are TRBV9 and TRBJ2-3; D is uncertain. Deletions cut 0 bases from V and 2 bases from J, with 7 bases between. The CDR3 length is 14 residues. Germline-derived CDR1 and CDR2 are SGDLS and YYNGEE. The CDR3 sequence: CASSVAWSTDTQYF. DNA for the CDR3: TGTGCCAGCAGCGTAGCATGGTCCACAGATACGCAGTATTTT. Complete variable domain (other parts from reference TRBV9 and TRBJ2-3): DSGVTQTPKHLITATGQRVTLRCSPRSGDLSVYWYQQSLDQGLQFLIQYYNGEERAKGNILERFSAQQFPDLHSELNLSSLELGDSALYFCASSVAWSTDTQYFGPGTRLTVL.

This clone was seen only a few times. The chain combines TRBV12-5 with TRBJ2-1; tentative D call: TRBD1 (5 bases). Trimming removed 6 bases at V and 7 bases at J, with 19 bases between. The CDR3 loop spans 15 amino acids. The germline V gene encodes CDR1 LGHNT and CDR2 FRNRAP. This CDR3 is CASGMEVQVGNEQFF. The DNA for the CDR3 is TGTGCTAGTGGCATGGAAGTACAGGTTGGGAATGAGCAGTTCTTC.

The V gene is TRBV6-5, the J gene TRBJ1-6; perhaps TRBD1 as D (6 bases). V lost 0 bases and J lost 6, with 9 bases in between. The CDR3 is made up of 15 amino acids. From germline, CDR1 is MNHEY and CDR2 SVGAGI. The CDR3 spells CASSYSGRGNSPLHF. In DNA, the CDR3 is TGTGCCAGCAGTTACTCGGGCAGGGGTAATTCACCCCTCCACTTT.

The chain is built from TRBV19 and TRBJ2-7, with D possibly TRBD2 on 5 matching bases. V was pared by 5 bases and J by 3 bases, with 11 bases between. The CDR3 covers 13 residues. The germline V gene has CDR1 LNHDA and CDR2 SQIVND (reference sequence). The DNA of the CDR3 is TGTGCCAGTAGTCTCCCCGGACTCTACGAGCAGTACTTC. Its translation: CASSLPGLYEQYF.

The V gene is TRBV7-3, the J gene TRBJ2-6; TRBD2 agrees at 8 bases. This CDR3 is built from 17 residues. In germline, CDR1 is SGHTA, CDR2 FQGTGA. V gave up 4 bases and J gave up 0 bases; unmatched junction bases: 5. As DNA, the CDR3 is TGTGCCAGCAGCTATACTAGCGGTCGCTCTGGGGCCAACGTCCTGACTTTC. This translates into CASSYTSGRSGANVLTF.

The chain carries TRBV5-1 and TRBJ1-6, with D maybe TRBD1 (6 bases). From germline, CDR1 is SGHRS and CDR2 YFSETQ. Trimming pared 4 bases from V and 6 bases from J, leaving 14 bases between. CDR3 length: 15 amino acids. As DNA, the CDR3 is TGCGCCAGCAGCGCACGGACAGCCAGTAATTCACCCCTCCACTTT. Amino acids: CASSARTASNSPLHF. The whole variable domain, filled in from reference TRBV5-1 and TRBJ1-6, reads KAGVTQTPRYLIKTRGQQVTLSCSPISGHRSVSWYQQTPGQGLQFLFEYFSETQRNKGNFPGRFSGRQFSNSRSEMNVSTLELGDSALYLCASSARTASNSPLHFGNGTRLTVT.

This clone was seen a handful of times. The chain is built from TRBV7-9 and TRBJ2-1; 12 bases fit TRBD2. This CDR3 is 14 amino acids long. In germline, CDR1 is SEHNR, CDR2 FQNEAQ (reference sequence). Trimming cost V 5 bases and J 8 bases; bases outside gene matches: 4. CDR3 in amino acids: CASSRTSGNYEQFF. The CDR3 DNA is TGTGCCAGCAGCCGGACTAGCGGGAACTATGAGCAGTTCTTC.

The chain employs TRBV29-1 and TRBJ1-1, with a possible D match to TRBD1 (5 bases). The germline V and J ends were trimmed by 4 bases and 6 bases, with 18 bases remaining between them. Looked up from germline, CDR1 is SQVTM and CDR2 is ANQGSEA. The CDR3 totals 14 residues. The CDR3 sequence is CSVVLGALVSEAFF. The CDR3 DNA follows: TGCAGCGTTGTACTCGGGGCCCTGGTCTCTGAAGCTTTCTTT. Supplemented by reference TRBV29-1 and TRBJ1-1, the full variable domain reads SAVISQKPSRDICQRGTSLTIQCQVDSQVTMMFWYRQQPGQSLTLIATANQGSEATYESGFVIDKFPISRPNLTFSTLTVSNMSPEDSSIYLCSVVLGALVSEAFFGQGTRLTVV.

The chain has TRBV30 and TRBJ2-7; 7 bases line up with TRBD2. Germline CDR1 reads GTSNPN; CDR2 reads SVGIG (reference sequence). The CDR3 contains 17 residues. V shed 0 bases and J 3 bases; nucleotides not matched to a gene: 14. The CDR3 loop reads CAWSVTLFGGKGYEQYV. CDR3 DNA: TGTGCCTGGAGTGTAACATTGTTCGGGGGGAAGGGCTACGAGCAGTACGTC.

This clone was seen only a few times. The chain has TRBV9 and TRBJ2-3; possibly TRBD2 for D (6 bases). Germline V gene data show CDR1 as SGDLS and CDR2 as YYNGEE. The CDR3 extends over 16 amino acids. The ends were cut back, 1 base at V and 2 bases at J, with 14 bases in the middle. The CDR3: CASSVLAGLVTDTQYF. CDR3 DNA: TGTGCCAGCAGCGTATTGGCGGGATTAGTCACAGATACGCAGTATTTT.

This clone was seen more than once but under ten times. This specimen includes other DNA sequences encoding the same CDR3. V gene TRBV9 combines with J gene TRBJ2-5; D might be TRBD2 (6 bases). This CDR3 comprises 15 residues. The V end was cut by 0 bases, the J end by 5 bases, with 14 bases between. The V gene's germline CDR1 is SGDLS and CDR2 YYNGEE. Here the CDR3 reads CASSVAGGRLETQYF. In DNA form, the CDR3 reads TGTGCCAGCAGCGTAGCCGGGGGAAGATTGGAGACCCAGTACTTC.

V usage is TRBV5-6 and J usage is TRBJ2-7, with 13 bases identical to TRBD2. The V gene end was trimmed by 2 bases and the J gene end by 7 bases; junction bases not matched to a gene: 9. The CDR3 length is 16 residues. Per the germline V gene, CDR1 is SGHDT and CDR2 is YYEEEE. DNA for the CDR3: TGTGCCAGCAGCTTTCGGACTAGCGGGAGACAAAGGGAGCAGTACGTC. Its translation is CASSFRTSGRQREQYV.

This clone was observed a handful of times. V and J are TRBV11-2 and TRBJ2-7; 7 bases align to TRBD1. Trimming cost V 8 bases and J 0 bases; bases outside gene matches: 7. Germline V gene sequence: CDR1 SGHAT, CDR2 FQNNGV. The CDR3 sequence is 14 residues long. CDR3 protein: CASRQTGLSYEQYF. CDR3 coding DNA: TGTGCCAGCCGACAGACAGGGCTCTCCTACGAGCAGTACTTC.